Below are 23 T cell receptor beta chains sequenced from a single sample in a study of CD8+ T cells in alopecia areata. Treatment denoted: oral pan-JAK inhibitor, 5-10 mg twice daily. Extracted RNA was reverse transcribed into cDNA, the sequencing template. Profiling relied on immunoSEQ multiplex PCR, and the TCRdb table lists in-frame clones only, not all of them. The sample lists 150,000 to 200,000 clones, around 60% occurring once. This specimen was CD4+ T cells sorted from blood, taken between weeks 49 and 50, from a patient treated with tofacitinib. These receptors were collected from a human donor with alopecia areata.

The gene calls are TRBV30 and TRBJ1-2; D not resolved. CDR1 GTSNPN and CDR2 SVGIG come from the germline V gene (reference sequence). Between the trimmed V and J ends, which lost 3 bases and 6 bases, there was a span of 14 bases. CDR3 length: 13 residues. CDR3 residues: CAWRSSGAHGYTF. The CDR3 DNA sequence: TGTGCCTGGAGGAGTTCGGGAGCTCATGGCTACACCTTC.

The chain combines TRBV30 with TRBJ2-5, with D unclear. The V end lost 1 base, the J end lost 5 bases, and 11 bases lay between the germline ends. The CDR3 loop spans 13 amino acids. Germline CDR1 reads GTSNPN; CDR2 reads SVGIG (reference sequence). The CDR3 sequence: CAWSAGARETQYF. The CDR3 bases are TGTGCCTGGAGTGCGGGTGCTCGGGAGACCCAGTACTTC.

This sequence joins TRBV29-1 and TRBJ1-1; D is ambiguous. The V and J ends lost 4 bases and 7 bases respectively, with 19 bases between them. Germline V gene lookup returns CDR1 SQVTM and CDR2 ANQGSEA. CDR3 length: 14 amino acids. The CDR3 loop is CSVGHGMGRNEAFF. CDR3 bases: TGCAGCGTTGGCCACGGTATGGGTCGAAATGAAGCTTTCTTT. The entire variable domain, with the rest obtained from reference TRBV29-1 and TRBJ1-1, is as follows: SAVISQKPSRDICQRGTSLTIQCQVDSQVTMMFWYRQQPGQSLTLIATANQGSEATYESGFVIDKFPISRPNLTFSTLTVSNMSPEDSSIYLCSVGHGMGRNEAFFGQGTRLTVV.

The V gene is TRBV4-3, the J gene TRBJ1-4, with a tentative D call TRBD1 (5 bases). V shed 0 bases and J shed 4 bases, with 15 bases lying between them. Germline CDR1 and CDR2: LGHNA and YSLEER. The CDR3 consists of 17 residues. The CDR3 nucleotides read TGCGCCAGCAGCCAAGAGAACACCGGGGCAGTTAATGAAAAACTGTTTTTT. This encodes CASSQENTGAVNEKLFF.

The chain carries TRBV15 and TRBJ1-1; D is ambiguous. V lost 2 bases and J 0 bases, leaving 10 bases between the germline ends. The length of the CDR3 is 15 residues. Germline CDR1 is LNHNV and CDR2 is YYDKDF (reference sequence). The CDR3, as DNA: TGTGCCACCAGCAGACTCCGGGAATTGAACACTGAAGCTTTCTTT. Protein sequence: CATSRLRELNTEAFF.

The chain uses TRBV14 and TRBJ1-6; TRBD1 is a possible D gene (6 bases). V was cut by 1 base and J by 6 bases, with 10 bases left in between. Germline CDR1 reads SGHDN; CDR2 reads FVKESK. This CDR3 has 15 amino acids. The CDR3 region has the DNA TGTGCCAGCAGCCAAGTAGGGGGGGTTAATTCACCCCTCCACTTT. This gives the protein CASSQVGGVNSPLHF.

V usage is TRBV19 and J usage is TRBJ2-2; D is perhaps TRBD1 (6 bases). The CDR3 has 13 residues. V was trimmed by 3 bases and J by 5 bases, leaving 7 bases between them. The V gene's germline CDR1 is LNHDA and CDR2 SQIVND (reference sequence). Written as DNA, the CDR3 is TGTGCCAGTAGTATGCAGGGGACCGGGGAGCTGTTTTTT. Its translation is CASSMQGTGELFF.

The chain employs TRBV29-1 and TRBJ1-1; 8 bases are a match to TRBD1. Trimming cost V 4 bases and J 6 bases; bases outside gene matches: 7. The CDR3 spans 13 residues. Per germline, CDR1 SQVTM and CDR2 ANQGSEA. CDR3 DNA sequence: TGCAGCGTTGTAGGGATACAGGGGGCTGAAGCTTTCTTT. Protein: CSVVGIQGAEAFF.

The V call is TRBV6-4, the J call TRBJ2-1, with D perhaps being TRBD1 or TRBD2 (5 bases each). This CDR3 has 13 residues. Per the germline V gene, CDR1 is MRHNA and CDR2 is SNTAGT. V was shortened by 4 bases and J by 7 bases, with 11 bases between the two germline ends. The CDR3 DNA is TGTGCCAGCAGTGCCGGTTGGGGGAATGAGCAGTTCTTC. Its protein is CASSAGWGNEQFF.

This clone showed up just once. DNA for the CDR3: TGCGCCAGCAGCCAGGACTTTGGGACCTCAAGCTCCTACAATGAGCAGTTCTTC. This translates into CASSQDFGTSSSYNEQFF. The V call is TRBV4-3, the J call TRBJ2-1; D is tentatively TRBD1 or TRBD2 (5 bases each). The CDR3 is 18 residues long. Germline V gives CDR1 LGHNA, CDR2 YSLEER. V was cut by 3 bases and J by 0 bases, with 18 bases left in between.

The rearrangement uses TRBV11-2 and TRBJ1-2; D is unclear. Per the germline V gene, CDR1 is SGHAT and CDR2 is FQNNGV. The germline V and J ends were trimmed by 2 bases and 4 bases, with 11 bases remaining between them. The CDR3 is made up of 14 amino acids. The CDR3 bases are TGTGCCAGCAGCTTAAGAATAGGATCCTATGGCTACACCTTC. This encodes CASSLRIGSYGYTF.

The rearrangement joins TRBV19 to TRBJ2-7; 8 positions match TRBD1. V lost 3 bases, J lost 4 bases, and 8 bases stayed unmatched. CDR1 is LNHDA, CDR2 SQIVND, per germline (reference sequence). There are 15 residues in the CDR3. DNA for the CDR3: TGTGCCAGTAGTATTGTTCCGGGACAGGATTACGAGCAGTACTTC. It codes for CASSIVPGQDYEQYF.

The V call is TRBV18, the J call TRBJ1-2, with 11 bases lining up with TRBD1. The junction had 3 bases not matched to a gene; V was cut back by 6 bases and J by 3 bases. The CDR3 length is 14 residues. From germline, CDR1 is KGHSH and CDR2 LQKENI. The CDR3 sequence is CASSDRGLDYGYTF. CDR3 sequence (DNA): TGTGCCAGCTCGGACAGGGGGCTGGACTATGGCTACACCTTC.

The table lists this clone with a few counts. The chain employs TRBV7-6 and TRBJ2-7; tentatively, D is TRBD1 (6 bases). Germline loops: CDR1 SGHVS, CDR2 FNYEAQ. Trimming removed 4 bases from V and 2 bases from J, with 15 bases in between. The CDR3 is 15 amino acids. CDR3 sequence (DNA): TGTGCCAGCAGCTCCCTACAGGGAGAACCCTACGAGCAGTACTTC. Amino acids: CASSSLQGEPYEQYF.

In its sample, this clone was seen a few times. The chain links TRBV27 to TRBJ1-2; D remains ambiguous. This CDR3 is built from 13 residues. The germline V and J ends were trimmed by 6 bases and 4 bases, with 12 bases remaining between them. Germline assignment: CDR1 MNHEY and CDR2 SMNVEV (reference sequence). CDR3 region: CASSARGGYGYTF. The CDR3 bases are TGTGCCAGCAGCGCACGGGGAGGCTATGGCTACACCTTC.

The J gene is TRBJ1-4, the V gene TRBV29-1, with TRBD1 as a possible D gene (6 bases). Per the germline V gene, CDR1 is SQVTM and CDR2 is ANQGSEA. The V gene lost 6 bases and the J gene lost 10 bases, with 27 bases spanning the gap. The CDR3 runs 16 residues. The CDR3 nucleotides read TGCAGCGTGGCAAAGGAATTCGGGACACAACTTGGAAAACTGTTTTTT. Protein: CSVAKEFGTQLGKLFF.

The rearrangement uses TRBV21-1 and TRBJ2-1. TRBV21-1 is listed as a pseudogene. The CDR3 is made up of 15 amino acids. The CDR3 here is CAGRPRDGPCNEQFF. The CDR3 DNA sequence: TGTGCCGGACGCCCTAGGGATGGACCCTGCAATGAGCAGTTCTTC.

V and J are TRBV15 and TRBJ1-5, with D unresolved. The CDR3 contains 15 residues. Trimming cost V 8 bases and J 9 bases, with 23 bases left between them. The germline V gene has CDR1 LNHNV and CDR2 YYDKDF (reference sequence). The CDR3: CATAGLTTGIMPQHF. The CDR3 DNA sequence: TGTGCCACCGCCGGACTGACAACCGGTATCATGCCCCAGCATTTT.

The chain uses TRBV9 and TRBJ2-3; no clear D. V was cut by 4 bases and J by 3 bases, with 12 bases left in between. This CDR3 has 14 amino acids. Germline lookup yields CDR1 SGDLS and CDR2 YYNGEE. The CDR3 is CASSLDWATDTQYF. CDR3 bases: TGTGCCAGCAGCCTTGATTGGGCGACAGATACGCAGTATTTT. The full variable domain, completed using reference TRBV9 and TRBJ2-3, is DSGVTQTPKHLITATGQRVTLRCSPRSGDLSVYWYQQSLDQGLQFLIQYYNGEERAKGNILERFSAQQFPDLHSELNLSSLELGDSALYFCASSLDWATDTQYFGPGTRLTVL.

This clone has only a few counts. One end of the junction is discordant with germline, which a read error may explain. CDR3 residues: CASSSPGSQRF. The CDR3 DNA reads as TGTGCCAGCAGCTCGCCGGGATCACAGAGATTC. The chain is built from TRBV7-2 and TRBJ2-4; TRBD2 is a possible D gene (5 bases). This CDR3 comprises 11 residues. Germline V gene sequence: CDR1 SGHTA, CDR2 FQGNSA.

This chain uses TRBV29-1 with TRBJ2-7; the D call may be TRBD1 or TRBD2 (7 bases each). This CDR3 spans 12 amino acids. The V end lost 6 bases, the J end lost 4 bases, and 13 bases lay between the germline ends. Germline assignment: CDR1 SQVTM and CDR2 ANQGSEA. The CDR3 sequence: CSVQGGRYEQYF. The CDR3 coding sequence is TGCAGCGTGCAGGGGGGGAGGTACGAGCAGTACTTC.

The chain recombines TRBV7-8 with TRBJ1-1; the D gene is possibly TRBD1 (6 bases). V was trimmed by 5 bases and J by 3 bases, leaving 25 bases between them. Germline lookup yields CDR1 SGHVS and CDR2 FQNEAQ. CDR3 size: 18 residues. The CDR3 region has the DNA TGTGCCAGCAGCCCCCTCAGGGACACTCTTCTCTATTACACTGAAGCTTTCTTT. Amino acids: CASSPLRDTLLYYTEAFF. Supplemented by reference TRBV7-8 and TRBJ1-1, the full variable domain reads GAGVSQSPRYKVAKRGQDVALRCDPISGHVSLFWYQQALGQGPEFLTYFQNEAQLDKSGLPSDRFFAERPEGSVSTLKIQRTQQEDSAVYLCASSPLRDTLLYYTEAFFGQGTRLTVV.

The chain combines TRBV30 with TRBJ1-5; the match to TRBD1 covers 7 bases. The CDR3 consists of 15 residues. Germline V gives CDR1 GTSNPN, CDR2 SVGIG (reference sequence). The trim removed 2 bases at V and 2 bases at J, leaving 6 bases unmatched. CDR3 loop: CAWSTGANGNQPQHF. The CDR3 coding sequence is TGTGCCTGGAGTACAGGGGCGAATGGCAATCAGCCCCAGCATTTT.